One and the same sample provided the 32 T cell receptor beta chains below, sequenced in a study of identical twins. TCRdb re-analysed the 5' RACE reads in MiXCR, keeping a single row per CDR3 protein. The repertoire consists of a few hundred thousand distinct CDR3 sequences, with roughly 9% occurring once and the leading ten covering roughly 9%. Sequenced: naive T cells sorted from blood. The source of these receptors is a woman in her 50s in good health.

The chain links TRBV5-1 to TRBJ2-5; 10 nucleotides line up with TRBD1. The length of the CDR3 is 16 residues. The V gene's germline CDR1 is SGHRS and CDR2 YFSETQ. After removal of 1 base from V and 0 bases from J, the junction contained 3 bases not matched to a gene. DNA for the CDR3: TGCGCCAGCAGCTTGTTCGGGACAGGGGACCAAGAGACCCAGTACTTC. Its protein is CASSLFGTGDQETQYF.

V is TRBV12-3 or TRBV12-4 and J is TRBJ2-7; 7 bases are shared with TRBD2. The CDR3 covers 13 residues. Germline trimming cut 2 bases from V and 9 bases from J; bases unmatched to any gene: 7. Written as DNA, the CDR3 is TGTGCCAGCAGTTTAAGTGGCCTAGCGGTGCAGTACTTC. Its translation: CASSLSGLAVQYF.

The chain couples TRBV6-5 to TRBJ1-3, with D perhaps TRBD1 (6 bases). Germline CDR1 is MNHEY and CDR2 is SVGAGI. This CDR3 has 14 residues. The V and J ends lost 7 bases and 1 base respectively, with 11 bases between them. The CDR3 bases are TGTGCCAGCAAAATGACAGGATCTGGAAACACCATATATTTT. Protein sequence: CASKMTGSGNTIYF.

J is TRBJ2-7 and V is TRBV7-9; no clear D gene. The V gene's germline CDR1 is SEHNR and CDR2 FQNEAQ (reference sequence). The CDR3 runs to 10 residues. V was shortened by 3 bases and J by 7 bases, with 4 bases between the two germline ends. CDR3 amino acids: CASSFKEQYV. As DNA, the CDR3 is TGTGCCAGCAGCTTCAAAGAGCAGTACGTC.

The sample holds many counts of this clonotype. The rearrangement uses TRBV5-1 and TRBJ2-3, with a weak D call TRBD2 (5 bases). V was clipped by 4 bases and J by 4 bases, with 10 bases between them. Germline V CDR1 and CDR2: SGHRS, YFSETQ. The CDR3 sequence is 13 residues long. The DNA for the CDR3 is TGCGCCAGCAGCCCCGGACTTTCAGATACGCAGTATTTT. It encodes CASSPGLSDTQYF.

This clonotype occurred a few times. The chain combines TRBV27 with TRBJ2-2, with D possibly TRBD1 on 6 matching bases. CDR3 length: 13 residues. The germline V gene has CDR1 MNHEY and CDR2 SMNVEV (reference sequence). V lost 8 bases, J lost 6 bases, and 13 bases lay in between. The CDR3 loop is CASGATGPGELFF. In DNA, the CDR3 is TGTGCCAGCGGGGCTACAGGGCCCGGGGAGCTGTTTTTT.

This clonotype was observed at least ten times. The chain joins TRBV5-6 to TRBJ2-7; 9 bases agree with TRBD1. The CDR3 extends over 16 amino acids. Trimming at V came to 3 bases and at J to 6 bases, leaving 13 bases not matched to a gene. Per the germline V gene, CDR1 is SGHDT and CDR2 is YYEEEE. CDR3 loop: CASSSLGQGATREQYV. The CDR3 nucleotides are TGTGCCAGCAGCTCCCTGGGACAGGGAGCTACTCGCGAGCAGTACGTC.

The chain has TRBV15 and TRBJ1-5, with D perhaps TRBD1 (6 bases). V gave up 0 bases and J gave up 0 bases, with 9 bases separating them. Germline-derived CDR1 and CDR2 are LNHNV and YYDKDF (reference sequence). This CDR3 has 16 amino acids. For the CDR3, the DNA is TGTGCCACCAGCAGAGAATGGACAGATAGCAATCAGCCCCAGCATTTT. Protein product: CATSREWTDSNQPQHF. The full variable domain, in which reference TRBV15 and TRBJ1-5 provide the parts outside the CDR3, is DAMVIQNPRYQVTQFGKPVTLSCSQTLNHNVMYWYQQKSSQAPKLLFHYYDKDFNNEADTPDNFQSRRPNTSFCFLDIRSPGLGDTAMYLCATSREWTDSNQPQHFGDGTRLSIL.

This clonotype has a count of ten or more. The CDR3 bases are TGTGCCAGCAGCTTAGTCTCATCGCTGGCAGATACGCAGTATTTT. This translates into CASSLVSSLADTQYF. The chain employs TRBV7-2 and TRBJ2-3; D unresolved. CDR3 length: 15 amino acids. V was pared by 1 base and J by 4 bases, with 12 bases between. Germline lookup yields CDR1 SGHTA and CDR2 FQGNSA. The full variable domain, rest sourced from reference TRBV7-2 and TRBJ2-3, is GAGVSQSPSNKVTEKGKDVELRCDPISGHTALYWYRQSLGQGLEFLIYFQGNSAPDKSGLPSDRFSAERTGGSVSTLTIQRTQQEDSAVYLCASSLVSSLADTQYFGPGTRLTVL.

This clonotype was recorded a few times. V usage is TRBV19 and J usage is TRBJ1-2; 9 bases are a match to TRBD1. The length of the CDR3 is 14 residues. The germline CDR1 and CDR2 sequences are LNHDA and SQIVND (reference sequence). V dropped 6 bases and J dropped 7; count of bases not matched to a gene: 9. CDR3 sequence (DNA): TGTGCCAGTAGAAGGACAGGGGAAGTCGGTGGCTACACCTTC. Its protein is CASRRTGEVGGYTF. Looking up the rest from reference TRBV19 and TRBJ1-2 gives the full variable domain: DGGITQSPKYLFRKEGQNVTLSCEQNLNHDAMYWYRQDPGQGLRLIYYSQIVNDFQKGDIAEGYSVSREKKESFPLTVTSAQKNPTAFYLCASRRTGEVGGYTFGSGTRLTVV.

This clonotype has a handful of counts. The rearrangement uses TRBV24-1 and TRBJ2-7; D gene unclear. In germline, CDR1 is KGHDR, CDR2 SFDVKD. The CDR3 contains 16 residues. V dropped 1 base and J dropped 5 bases, with 17 bases sitting between them. The CDR3 coding sequence is TGTGCCACCAGTGATTTCAGCCAAACCAAAAAGGACGAGCAGTACGTC. Its protein product is CATSDFSQTKKDEQYV.

The chain is built from TRBV18 and TRBJ2-1, with unresolved D. The CDR3 length is 9 residues. Germline CDR1 reads KGHSH; CDR2 reads LQKENI. The V end was cut by 4 bases, the J end by 14 bases, with 6 bases between. CDR3 nucleotide sequence: TGTGCCAGCTCACTGGATGAGTTCTTC. It translates to CASSLDEFF.

V is TRBV12-3 or TRBV12-4 and J is TRBJ2-7, with D possibly matching TRBD2 (5 bases). The CDR3 covers 14 residues. The V and J ends lost 5 bases and 4 bases respectively, with 15 bases between them. The CDR3, as DNA: TGTGCCAGCAGTACGAGAGGGTTCCTGTACGAGCAGTACTTC. Translated: CASSTRGFLYEQYF.

This clonotype was detected many times. The chain links TRBV4-1 to TRBJ1-4; perhaps TRBD1 as D (5 bases). Germline CDR1 and CDR2: MGHRA and YSYEKL. The CDR3 runs 16 residues. Trimming removed 3 bases from V and 5 bases from J, with 16 bases in between. The CDR3 region is CASSQLLGEANEKLFF. The CDR3 region has the DNA TGCGCCAGCAGCCAGCTCCTGGGGGAAGCGAATGAAAAACTGTTTTTT.

This sequence joins TRBV20-1 and TRBJ2-1, with 14 bases lining up with TRBD2. The CDR3 totals 16 residues. Per germline, CDR1 DFQATT and CDR2 SNEGSKA (reference sequence). V was pared by 0 bases and J by 8 bases, with 6 bases of the junction left unmatched. The CDR3 DNA reads as TGCAGTGCTAGAGATTGGGGACTAGCGGGAGTGGATGAGCAGTTCTTC. This encodes CSARDWGLAGVDEQFF.

V is TRBV4-1 and J is TRBJ1-5; a weak D match, TRBD1 (6 bases). Looked up from germline, CDR1 is MGHRA and CDR2 is YSYEKL. V lost 4 bases and J 7 bases, leaving 20 bases between the germline ends. This CDR3 spans 16 amino acids. The CDR3 nucleotides are TGCGCCAGCAGCCCAACGACAGGACATGTGGGCCAGCCCCAGCATTTT. Protein: CASSPTTGHVGQPQHF.

This clonotype was seen only a few times. The genes are TRBV4-1 and TRBJ1-5, with D tentatively TRBD1 (6 bases). V was pared by 0 bases and J by 4 bases, with 13 bases between. This CDR3 is 16 amino acids long. The germline V gene has CDR1 MGHRA and CDR2 YSYEKL. CDR3 bases: TGCGCCAGCAGCCAAGATCGGGACAAATTAAATCAGCCCCAGCATTTT. Its protein is CASSQDRDKLNQPQHF.

This clonotype was seen repeatedly, ten times or more. This chain joins TRBV12-3 or TRBV12-4 and TRBJ2-2; D assignment may be TRBD1 or TRBD2 (7 bases each). V was trimmed by 7 bases and J by 5 bases, leaving 17 bases between them. The CDR3 has 15 amino acids. The CDR3 loop is CASTSQGGGTGELFF. As DNA, the CDR3 is TGTGCCAGCACCTCCCAGGGGGGGGGAACCGGGGAGCTGTTTTTT.

There are a few counts of this clonotype. The rearrangement links TRBV6-6 to TRBJ2-2; TRBD1 agrees at 7 bases. CDR1 is MNHNY, CDR2 SVGAGI, per germline (reference sequence). The CDR3 totals 15 residues. V shed 6 bases and J 6 bases; nucleotides not matched to a gene: 10. This chain's CDR3 is CASRGTGALAGELFF. DNA for the CDR3: TGTGCCAGCAGAGGTACAGGGGCTCTTGCCGGGGAGCTGTTTTTT.

This chain uses TRBV18 with TRBJ2-7; D is unclear. Trimming removed 3 bases at V and 0 bases at J, with 12 bases between. Germline lookup yields CDR1 KGHSH and CDR2 LQKENI. This CDR3 contains 15 residues. Here the CDR3 DNA reads TGTGCCAGCTCACCGGCCGTACAGAGCTCCTACGAGCAGTACGTC. Translated, it gives CASSPAVQSSYEQYV.

The chain couples TRBV19 to TRBJ2-1; 9 nucleotides line up with TRBD2. The CDR3 is 16 amino acids. J lost 7 bases, V lost 4 bases, and 11 bases had no gene match. CDR1 LNHDA and CDR2 SQIVND come from the germline V gene (reference sequence). This chain's CDR3 is CASSTLAGWGSNEQFF. CDR3 bases: TGTGCCAGTAGTACCCTAGCGGGATGGGGCTCTAATGAGCAGTTCTTC. Full variable domain (remainder filled in from reference TRBV19 and TRBJ2-1): DGGITQSPKYLFRKEGQNVTLSCEQNLNHDAMYWYRQDPGQGLRLIYYSQIVNDFQKGDIAEGYSVSREKKESFPLTVTSAQKNPTAFYLCASSTLAGWGSNEQFFGPGTRLTVL.

This sequence joins TRBV24-1 and TRBJ1-2; D is perhaps TRBD1 (6 bases). V was clipped by 4 bases and J by 8 bases, with 10 bases between them. Germline V gene data show CDR1 as KGHDR and CDR2 as SFDVKD. The CDR3 extends over 12 amino acids. CDR3 sequence (DNA): TGTGCCACCAGTGAAGGGGGATGGGGCTACACCTTC. Translation gives CATSEGGWGYTF.

This chain connects TRBV19 to TRBJ1-1; 9 nucleotides line up with TRBD1. The V gene end was trimmed by 8 bases and the J gene end by 4 bases; junction bases not matched to a gene: 20. The CDR3 is 18 amino acids. Germline V CDR1 and CDR2: LNHDA, SQIVND (reference sequence). The CDR3 protein is CASPALDRGGDGGTEAFF. DNA of the CDR3: TGTGCCAGTCCGGCCCTGGACAGGGGCGGAGACGGTGGCACTGAAGCTTTCTTT. Full variable domain (remainder filled in from reference TRBV19 and TRBJ1-1): DGGITQSPKYLFRKEGQNVTLSCEQNLNHDAMYWYRQDPGQGLRLIYYSQIVNDFQKGDIAEGYSVSREKKESFPLTVTSAQKNPTAFYLCASPALDRGGDGGTEAFFGQGTRLTVV.

This clonotype came up a few times. The chain carries TRBV10-3 and TRBJ1-1; possible D gene TRBD1, 5 bases. The CDR3 consists of 11 residues. V was clipped by 11 bases and J by 3 bases, with 10 bases between them. Germline V gene lookup returns CDR1 ENHRY and CDR2 SYGVKD. CDR3 amino acids: CAVGQDTEAFF. Here the CDR3 DNA reads TGTGCCGTGGGGCAGGACACTGAAGCTTTCTTT.

This clonotype was counted at least ten times. This chain connects TRBV6-1 to TRBJ2-7; the match to TRBD2 covers 7 bases. Germline trimming cut 6 bases from V and 2 bases from J; bases unmatched to any gene: 4. The CDR3 extends over 13 amino acids. The germline gives CDR1 MNHNS, CDR2 SASEGT. The CDR3: CASRAGLTYEQYV. CDR3 coding DNA: TGTGCCAGCAGGGCGGGACTAACCTACGAGCAGTACGTC.

Only a few counts were recorded for this clonotype. The chain joins TRBV7-9 to TRBJ2-1; 8 bases are a match to TRBD2. Trimming took 4 bases from V and 8 from J; bases not matched to a gene: 10. Germline V gene sequence: CDR1 SEHNR, CDR2 FQNEAQ (reference sequence). The CDR3 is 15 amino acids. This CDR3 reads CASSSWLAGWDEQFF. CDR3 sequence (DNA): TGTGCCAGCAGCTCCTGGCTAGCGGGCTGGGATGAGCAGTTCTTC.

The chain recombines TRBV20-1 with TRBJ2-7; D assignment may be TRBD1 or TRBD2 (6 bases each). This CDR3 comprises 16 residues. CDR1 and CDR2 (germline): DFQATT, SNEGSKA (reference sequence). Trimming cost V 0 bases and J 2 bases, with 17 bases left between them. In DNA, the CDR3 is TGCAGTGCTAGAGATATGAGGGGGGTCAGAGCCTACGAGCAGTACTTC. Translated, it gives CSARDMRGVRAYEQYF.

This chain uses TRBV12-3 or TRBV12-4 with TRBJ1-2; D is possibly TRBD1 (6 bases). The CDR3 has 13 amino acids. V lost 5 bases to trimming and J lost 5 bases, with 12 bases between them. This CDR3 reads CASSAATGYGYTF. The CDR3 DNA sequence: TGTGCCAGCAGTGCGGCGACAGGATATGGCTACACCTTC.

This clonotype has just a few counts. The chain is built from TRBV20-1 and TRBJ2-7; D possibly corresponds to TRBD2 (5 bases). With 3 bases removed from V and 3 bases from J, the gap between germline ends came to 9 bases. The CDR3 is made up of 12 amino acids. CDR1 and CDR2 (germline): DFQATT, SNEGSKA (reference sequence). In nucleotides, the CDR3 is TGCAGTGCTAGCCTACTAGGCTACGAGCAGTACTTC. Residues: CSASLLGYEQYF.

J is TRBJ1-1 and V is TRBV15; D is undetermined. CDR3 length: 15 residues. Germline values: CDR1 LNHNV, CDR2 YYDKDF (reference sequence). With 4 bases removed from V and 1 base from J, the gap between germline ends came to 13 bases. In nucleotides, the CDR3 is TGTGCCACCAGCACCGATATTGGCCCGAACACTGAAGCTTTCTTT. Amino acid sequence: CATSTDIGPNTEAFF.

The rearrangement uses TRBV18 and TRBJ2-7; no clear D. Germline CDR1 is KGHSH and CDR2 is LQKENI. The CDR3 covers 14 residues. Trimming took off 3 bases at V and 3 bases at J, with 12 bases between the two ends. CDR3 residues: CASSPSGLHYEQYV. The CDR3 region has the DNA TGTGCCAGCTCACCGAGTGGGTTGCACTACGAGCAGTACGTC.

This clonotype was observed a few times. The genes are TRBV2 and TRBJ2-1; 7 nucleotides match TRBD2. The CDR3 sequence is 12 residues long. Trimming took 9 bases from V and 6 from J; bases not matched to a gene: 5. Germline V gene sequence: CDR1 SNHLY, CDR2 FYNNEI. This CDR3 reads CASAASGNEQFF. Here the CDR3 DNA reads TGTGCCAGTGCCGCTAGCGGCAATGAGCAGTTCTTC. The full variable domain, in which reference TRBV2 and TRBJ2-1 provide the parts outside the CDR3, is EPEVTQTPSHQVTQMGQEVILRCVPISNHLYFYWYRQILGQKVEFLVSFYNNEISEKSEIFDDQFSVERPDGSNFTLKIRSTKLEDSAMYFCASAASGNEQFFGPGTRLTVL.